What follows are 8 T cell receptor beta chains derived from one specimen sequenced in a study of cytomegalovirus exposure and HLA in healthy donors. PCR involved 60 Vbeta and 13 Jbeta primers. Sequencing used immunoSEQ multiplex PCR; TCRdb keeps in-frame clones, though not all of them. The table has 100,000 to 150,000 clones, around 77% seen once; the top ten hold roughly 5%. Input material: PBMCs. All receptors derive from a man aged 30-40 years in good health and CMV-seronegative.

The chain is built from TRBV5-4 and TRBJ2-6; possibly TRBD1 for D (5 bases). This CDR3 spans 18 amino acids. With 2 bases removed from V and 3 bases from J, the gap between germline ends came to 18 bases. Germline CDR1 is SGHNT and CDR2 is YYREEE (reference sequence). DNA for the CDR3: TGTGCCAGCAGCTTTGGCAGACGACAGAGGAGTGGGGCCAACGTCCTGACTTTC. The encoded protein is CASSFGRRQRSGANVLTF.

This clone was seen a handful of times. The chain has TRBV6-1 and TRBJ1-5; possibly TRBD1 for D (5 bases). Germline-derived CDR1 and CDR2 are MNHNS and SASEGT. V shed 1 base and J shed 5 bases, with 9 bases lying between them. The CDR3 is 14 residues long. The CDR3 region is CASSEGPGYQPQHF. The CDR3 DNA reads TGTGCCAGCAGTGAAGGGCCAGGGTATCAGCCCCAGCATTTT.

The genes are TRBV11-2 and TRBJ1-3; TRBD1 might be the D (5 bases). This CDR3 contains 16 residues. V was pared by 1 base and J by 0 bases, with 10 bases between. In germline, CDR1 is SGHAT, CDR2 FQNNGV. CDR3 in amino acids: CASSLGRDFSGNTIYF. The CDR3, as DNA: TGTGCCAGCAGCTTAGGTCGGGACTTCTCTGGAAACACCATATATTTT. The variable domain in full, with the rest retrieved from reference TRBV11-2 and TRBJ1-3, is EAGVAQSPRYKIIEKRQSVAFWCNPISGHATLYWYQQILGQGPKLLIQFQNNGVVDDSQLPKDRFSAERLKGVDSTLKIQPAKLEDSAVYLCASSLGRDFSGNTIYFGEGSWLTVV.

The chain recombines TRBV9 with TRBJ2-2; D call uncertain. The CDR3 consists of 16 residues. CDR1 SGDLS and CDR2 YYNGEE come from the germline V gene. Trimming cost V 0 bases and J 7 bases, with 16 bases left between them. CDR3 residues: CASSVGERKPLGELFF. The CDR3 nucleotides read TGTGCCAGCAGCGTAGGTGAGAGGAAGCCTCTCGGGGAGCTGTTTTTT.

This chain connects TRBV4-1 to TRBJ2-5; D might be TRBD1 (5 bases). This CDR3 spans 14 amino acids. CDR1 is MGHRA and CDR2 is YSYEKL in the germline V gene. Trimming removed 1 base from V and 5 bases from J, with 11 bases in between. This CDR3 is CASSQGQTMETQYF. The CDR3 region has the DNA TGCGCCAGCAGCCAAGGACAGACGATGGAGACCCAGTACTTC.

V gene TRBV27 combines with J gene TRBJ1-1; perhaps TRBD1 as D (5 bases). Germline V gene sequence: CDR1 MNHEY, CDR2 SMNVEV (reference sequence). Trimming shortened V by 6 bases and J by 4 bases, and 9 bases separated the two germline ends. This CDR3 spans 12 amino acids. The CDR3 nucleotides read TGTGCCAGCAGACTGGGGCCCACTGAAGCTTTCTTT. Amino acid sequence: CASRLGPTEAFF.

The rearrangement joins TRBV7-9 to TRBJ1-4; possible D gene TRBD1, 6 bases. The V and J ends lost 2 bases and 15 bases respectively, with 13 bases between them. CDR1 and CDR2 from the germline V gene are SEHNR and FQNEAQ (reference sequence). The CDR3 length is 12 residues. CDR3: CASSLYEGTMFF. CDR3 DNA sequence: TGTGCCAGCAGCTTATACGAAGGGACAATGTTTTTT.

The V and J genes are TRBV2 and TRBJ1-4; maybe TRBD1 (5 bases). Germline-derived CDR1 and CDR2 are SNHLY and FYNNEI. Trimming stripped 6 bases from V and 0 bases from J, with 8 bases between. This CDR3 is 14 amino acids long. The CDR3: CASRGPSTNEKLFF. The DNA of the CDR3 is TGTGCCAGCAGGGGGCCTTCAACTAATGAAAAACTGTTTTTT.